The T cell receptor beta chain under discussion was sequenced for a study of cytomegalovirus exposure and HLA in healthy donors. In the PCR, 60 Vbeta and 13 Jbeta primers were used. The assay was immunoSEQ multiplex PCR, and TCRdb's table has in-frame clones only and misses some. Of 65,000 to 80,000 clones in the sample, 70% to 80% were seen once. Trimming shortened V by 0 bases and J by 6 bases, and 12 bases separated the two germline ends. This CDR3 contains 13 residues. Looked up from germline, CDR1 is GTSNPN and CDR2 is SVGIG (reference sequence). The gene calls are TRBV30 and TRBJ2-7, with a possible D match to TRBD1 (5 bases). The sequence was collected from a man aged 35 to 55 in good health and CMV-seropositive. Material: PBMCs. In DNA form, the CDR3 reads TGTGCCTGGAGTGTAACCAGGGCATCCGAGCAGTACTTC. The encoded protein is CAWSVTRASEQYF.